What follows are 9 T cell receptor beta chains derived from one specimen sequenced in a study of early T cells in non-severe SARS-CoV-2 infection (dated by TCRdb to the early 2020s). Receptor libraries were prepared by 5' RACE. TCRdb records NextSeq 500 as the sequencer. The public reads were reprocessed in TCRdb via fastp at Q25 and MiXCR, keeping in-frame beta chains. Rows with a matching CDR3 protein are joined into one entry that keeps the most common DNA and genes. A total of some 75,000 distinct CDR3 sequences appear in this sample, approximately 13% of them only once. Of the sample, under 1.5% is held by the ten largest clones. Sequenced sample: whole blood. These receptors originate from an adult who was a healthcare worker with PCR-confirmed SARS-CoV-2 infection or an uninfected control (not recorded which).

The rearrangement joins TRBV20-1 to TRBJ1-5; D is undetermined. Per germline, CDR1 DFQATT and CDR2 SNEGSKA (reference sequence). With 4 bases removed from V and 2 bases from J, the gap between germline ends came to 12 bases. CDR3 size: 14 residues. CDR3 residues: CSAISSRGNQPQHF. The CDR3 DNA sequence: TGCAGTGCTATATCCTCTCGTGGCAATCAGCCCCAGCATTTT.

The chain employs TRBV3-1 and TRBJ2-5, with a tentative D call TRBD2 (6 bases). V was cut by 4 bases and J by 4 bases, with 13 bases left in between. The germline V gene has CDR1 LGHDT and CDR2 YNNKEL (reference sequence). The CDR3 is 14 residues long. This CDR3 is CASSRRGGIETQYF. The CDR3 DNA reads TGTGCCAGCAGCCGGAGGGGAGGAATAGAGACCCAGTACTTC.

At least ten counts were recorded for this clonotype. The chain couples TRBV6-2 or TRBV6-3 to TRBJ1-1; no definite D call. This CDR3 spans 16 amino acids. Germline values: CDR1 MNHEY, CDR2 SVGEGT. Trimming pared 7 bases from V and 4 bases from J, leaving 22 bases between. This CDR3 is CASTTQRWTLATEAFF. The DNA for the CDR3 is TGTGCCAGCACGACACAGCGATGGACCCTTGCCACTGAAGCTTTCTTT.

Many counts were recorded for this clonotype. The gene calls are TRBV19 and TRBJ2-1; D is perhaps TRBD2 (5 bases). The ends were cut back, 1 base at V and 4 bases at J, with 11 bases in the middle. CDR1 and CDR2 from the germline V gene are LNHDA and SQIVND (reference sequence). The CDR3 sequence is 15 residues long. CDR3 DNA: TGTGCCAGTAGTATAGCCCCGGGCGGGTACAATGAGCAGTTCTTC. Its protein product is CASSIAPGGYNEQFF.

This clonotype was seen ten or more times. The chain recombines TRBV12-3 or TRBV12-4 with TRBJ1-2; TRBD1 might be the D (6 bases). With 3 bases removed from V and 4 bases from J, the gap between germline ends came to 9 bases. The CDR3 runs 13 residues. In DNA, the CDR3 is TGTGCCAGCAGTTTTGGGGGCCGCTATGGCTACACCTTC. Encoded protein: CASSFGGRYGYTF.

CDR3 DNA sequence: TGTGCCAGCAGCTCGTCGTCACCCCTCCACTTT. It translates to CASSSSSPLHF. The V call is TRBV7-9, the J call TRBJ1-6; D is unresolved. Germline CDR1 SEHNR, CDR2 FQNEAQ (reference sequence). V was cut by 4 bases and J by 10 bases, with 5 bases left in between. The CDR3 is 11 residues long.

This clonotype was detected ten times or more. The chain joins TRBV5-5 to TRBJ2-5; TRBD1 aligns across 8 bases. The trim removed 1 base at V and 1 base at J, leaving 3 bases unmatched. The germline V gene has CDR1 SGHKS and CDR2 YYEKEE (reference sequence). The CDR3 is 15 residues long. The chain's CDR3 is CASSLSGTGQETQYF. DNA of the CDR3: TGTGCCAGCAGCTTGAGTGGGACAGGCCAAGAGACCCAGTACTTC.

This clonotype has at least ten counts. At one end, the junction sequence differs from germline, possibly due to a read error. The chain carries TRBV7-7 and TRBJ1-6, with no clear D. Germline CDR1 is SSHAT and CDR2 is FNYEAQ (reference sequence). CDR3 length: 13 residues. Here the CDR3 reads CASSLNSDSPLHF. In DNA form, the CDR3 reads TGTGCTAGCAGCTTAAACTCGGATTCACCCCTCCACTTT.

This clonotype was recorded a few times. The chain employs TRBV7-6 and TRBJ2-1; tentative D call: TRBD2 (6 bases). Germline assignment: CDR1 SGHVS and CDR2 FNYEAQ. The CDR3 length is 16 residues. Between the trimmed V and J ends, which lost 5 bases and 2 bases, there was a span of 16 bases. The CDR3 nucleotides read TGTGCCAGCAGCCCAAGGGCGGGGAAAGCCTACAATGAGCAGTTCTTC. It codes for CASSPRAGKAYNEQFF. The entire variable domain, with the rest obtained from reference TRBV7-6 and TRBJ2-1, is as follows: GAGVSQSPRYKVTKRGQDVALRCDPISGHVSLYWYRQALGQGPEFLTYFNYEAQQDKSGLPNDRFSAERPEGSISTLTIQRTEQRDSAMYRCASSPRAGKAYNEQFFGPGTRLTVL.